This T cell receptor (beta chain) is drawn from a study of response to subunit inactivated influenza vaccine. Findings and caveats of the study: The authors offered the suggestion that each seasonal influenza vaccination recruits few new T cells.

V was clipped by 2 bases and J by 1 base; unmatched bases: 6. The CDR3 is 16 amino acids. Germline V lookup: CDR1 DFQATT, CDR2 SNEGSKA (reference sequence). MiXCR, applied by TCRdb to the RT-PCR reads, yields one record per CDR3 protein. The sample lists 650,000 to 800,000 distinct CDR3 sequences, approximately 15% occurring once. This clonotype came up a few times. Its target is unknown. V and J are TRBV20-1 and TRBJ1-5, with 9 bases identical to TRBD1. The sample consisted of PBMCs from blood, taken roughly 2 weeks before vaccination. This clonotype originated in a man between 50 and 59 years old who received an inactivated influenza vaccine. CDR3 coding DNA: TGCAGTGCTAGAAGGCCGGGACAGGGAAGCAATCAGCCCCAGCATTTT. As protein: CSARRPGQGSNQPQHF.